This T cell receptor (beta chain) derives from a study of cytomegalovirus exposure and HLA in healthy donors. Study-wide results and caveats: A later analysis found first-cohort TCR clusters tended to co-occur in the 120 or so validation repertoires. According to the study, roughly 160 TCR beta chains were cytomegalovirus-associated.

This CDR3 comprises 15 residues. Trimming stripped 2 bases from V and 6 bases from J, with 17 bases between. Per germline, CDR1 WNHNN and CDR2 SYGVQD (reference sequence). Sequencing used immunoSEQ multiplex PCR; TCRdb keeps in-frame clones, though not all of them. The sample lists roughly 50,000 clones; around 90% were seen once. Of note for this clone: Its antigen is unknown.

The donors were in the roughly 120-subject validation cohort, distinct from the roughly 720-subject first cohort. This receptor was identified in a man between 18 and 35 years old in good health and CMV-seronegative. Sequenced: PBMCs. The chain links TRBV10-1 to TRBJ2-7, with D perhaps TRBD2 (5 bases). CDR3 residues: CASSERQPPEGEQYF. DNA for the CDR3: TGCGCCAGCAGTGAGAGGCAACCTCCCGAGGGCGAGCAGTACTTC.